Listed below are T cell receptor beta chains from one sample, sequenced in a study of T-cell reconstitution after alpha-beta-depleted transplantation in children. TCRdb independently ran MiXCR on the PCR reads; one entry per CDR3 protein. The sample contains fewer than 550,000 distinct CDR3 sequences, 16% of which appear only once. This specimen consisted of PBMCs, mostly from graft donor cells, obtained 360 days after TCRalphabeta/CD19-depleted stem cell transplant. Source of these receptors: a boy under two years old who had a stem cell transplant for Wiskott-Aldrich syndrome, so the T cells may come from the graft donor. The CDR3 runs from the conserved cysteine through the conserved F or W. The D gene is left open where the match is weak. Only some rows state a clone size, as once, few, many or a class for expanded clones.

V	D	length	J	size	CDR3	DNA
TRBV7-9	NA	15	TRBJ2-2	few	CASSLTSLRTGELFF	TGTGCCAGCAGCTTAACGTCACTCCGCACCGGGGAGCTGTTTTTT
TRBV29-1	TRBD1	12	TRBJ1-2	NA	CSATGQVYGYTF	TGCAGCGCTACCGGACAGGTCTATGGCTACACCTTC
TRBV7-9	TRBD1	14	TRBJ2-7	few	CASSFRDRSYEQYF	TGTGCCAGCAGCTTCCGGGACAGGTCCTACGAGCAGTACTTC
TRBV20-1	TRBD1	13	TRBJ1-6	NA	CSARPGGLSPLHF	TGCAGTGCTCGTCCAGGGGGGCTTTCACCCCTCCACTTT
TRBV11-2	NA	23	TRBJ2-4	NA	CASSSSRGPRSGTRFLAKNIQYF	TGTGCCAGCAGCTCTTCCAGGGGGCCAAGGAGCGGGACGAGGTTTTTGGCCAAAAACATTCAGTACTTC
TRBV4-1	TRBD1	16	TRBJ1-2	few	CASSQPGQGFLYGYTF	TGCGCCAGCAGCCAACCGGGACAGGGATTCCTCTATGGCTACACCTTC
TRBV11-2	NA	18	TRBJ2-1	NA	CASSLVFRFNPGYGEQFF	TGTGCCAGCAGCTTAGTTTTCCGCTTCAATCCTGGGTACGGTGAGCAGTTCTTC
TRBV15	TRBD2	15	TRBJ2-1	NA	CATSRVRGDNNEQFF	TGTGCCACCAGCAGAGTGCGGGGGGACAACAATGAGCAGTTCTTC
TRBV12-3/TRBV12-4	TRBD1	15	TRBJ2-7	many	CASSLAGQGAHGQYF	TGTGCCAGCAGTTTAGCGGGACAGGGGGCGCATGGGCAGTACTTC
TRBV7-2	NA	15	TRBJ2-2	NA	CASSRVQGRTGELFF	TGTGCCAGCAGCCGGGTACAGGGTCGGACCGGGGAGCTGTTTTTT
TRBV6-6	NA	13	TRBJ1-2	few	CASSYTSNYGYTF	TGTGCCAGCAGTTACACGAGTAACTATGGCTACACCTTC
TRBV15	NA	13	TRBJ2-7	few	CATSRGVVYEQYF	TGTGCCACCAGCAGAGGGGTTGTATACGAGCAGTACTTC
TRBV4-2	NA	15	TRBJ2-3	NA	CASSQPGAGADTQYF	TGTGCCAGCAGCCAACCAGGGGCTGGGGCAGATACGCAGTATTTT
TRBV5-1	NA	15	TRBJ2-7	many	CASSLGWGLSYEQYF	TGCGCCAGCAGCTTGGGGTGGGGCCTCTCCTACGAGCAGTACTTC
TRBV12-3/TRBV12-4	NA	15	TRBJ1-1	few	CASLPPGPPNTEAFF	TGTGCCAGCCTCCCTCCGGGTCCGCCGAACACTGAAGCTTTCTTT
TRBV5-1	NA	13	TRBJ2-3	many	CASSLEGGTTQYF	TGCGCCAGCAGCTTGGAAGGCGGGACCACGCAGTATTTT
TRBV10-3	TRBD1	15	TRBJ2-7	NA	CAISTGTGSAYEQYF	TGTGCCATCAGTACCGGGACAGGGTCCGCCTACGAGCAGTACTTC
TRBV12-3/TRBV12-4	TRBD1	14	TRBJ2-7	NA	CASSGTGQSHEQYF	TGTGCCAGCAGTGGGACAGGGCAAAGCCACGAGCAGTACTTC
TRBV27	NA	13	TRBJ2-1	few	CASSLKHPNEQFF	TGTGCCAGCAGTTTAAAACACCCCAATGAGCAGTTCTTC
TRBV24-1	NA	13	TRBJ2-1	NA	CATSRAPRNEQFF	TGTGCCACCAGTCGGGCCCCGCGAAATGAGCAGTTCTTC
TRBV29-1	TRBD2	13	TRBJ2-3	few	CSGGGVFTDTQYF	TGCAGCGGGGGGGGAGTGTTCACAGATACGCAGTATTTT
TRBV6-5	NA	14	TRBJ2-7	NA	CASSFGEQSYEQYF	TGTGCCAGCAGTTTCGGGGAACAGTCCTACGAGCAGTACTTC
TRBV29-1	NA	13	TRBJ2-3	NA	CSVEAWTTDTQYF	TGCAGCGTTGAAGCTTGGACAACAGATACGCAGTATTTT
TRBV29-1	NA	14	TRBJ2-7	NA	CSVLTPGRPYEQYF	TGCAGCGTTTTAACACCGGGACGGCCTTACGAGCAGTACTTC
TRBV29-1	TRBD2	19	TRBJ2-1	NA	CSVELRSGARTSHYNEQFF	TGCAGCGTTGAATTGCGGTCAGGGGCCCGGACTAGCCACTACAATGAGCAGTTCTTC
TRBV4-1	NA	14	TRBJ2-3	many	CASSPKGSTDTQYF	TGCGCCAGCAGCCCGAAGGGGAGCACAGATACGCAGTATTTT
TRBV4-2	NA	12	TRBJ2-3	NA	CASSAWRDTQYF	TGTGCCAGCAGCGCGTGGCGGGATACGCAGTATTTT
TRBV18	NA	17	TRBJ1-1	once	CASSPLAWRPMNTEAFF	TGTGCCAGCTCACCTTTGGCTTGGCGCCCCATGAACACTGAAGCTTTCTTT
TRBV12-3/TRBV12-4	TRBD2	14	TRBJ2-5	NA	CASTPLTSGETQYF	TGTGCCAGCACCCCTTTAACTAGCGGGGAGACCCAGTACTTC
TRBV12-3/TRBV12-4	NA	14	TRBJ2-2	many	CASSLVRNTGELFF	TGTGCCAGCAGTTTGGTGAGGAACACCGGGGAGCTGTTTTTT
TRBV27	TRBD2	15	TRBJ2-7	NA	CASSFLLAAGHEQYF	TGTGCCAGCAGTTTCTTACTAGCGGCCGGTCACGAGCAGTACTTC
TRBV6-5	NA	16	TRBJ2-1	NA	CASSYSAEGPYNEQFF	TGTGCCAGCAGTTACTCAGCGGAGGGGCCCTACAATGAGCAGTTCTTC
TRBV10-3	TRBD2	18	TRBJ2-1	few	CAISEPPGERGTYNEQFF	TGTGCCATCAGTGAGCCCCCCGGGGAGCGGGGAACCTACAATGAGCAGTTCTTC